This T cell receptor beta chain originates from a study of cytomegalovirus exposure and HLA in healthy donors. Study outcomes and limitations: Later analysis placed DRB1 highest and HLA-C lowest in TCR association rates, which differed by HLA locus. In a later analysis, compared with equally common non-associated chains, HLA-associated beta chains were more expanded.

PCR primers comprised 60 Vbeta and 13 Jbeta primers. The table came from immunoSEQ multiplex PCR; TCRdb's copy has only in-frame clones and leaves some out. This sample has around 99,000 clones, with 65% to 85% found just once. Trimming at V came to 5 bases and at J to 2 bases, leaving 8 bases not matched to a gene. The germline gives CDR1 LNHDA, CDR2 SQIVND (reference sequence). The CDR3 runs to 15 residues. Remarks on this clone: Its antigen is still unknown.

The sequence came from a man aged 35 to 55 in good health and CMV-seronegative. This chain links TRBV19 with TRBJ2-7; 8 bases align to TRBD1. The sequenced sample consisted of PBMCs. This chain's CDR3 is CASSAGTGPAYEQYF. CDR3 bases: TGTGCCAGTAGTGCTGGGACAGGACCTGCCTACGAGCAGTACTTC.